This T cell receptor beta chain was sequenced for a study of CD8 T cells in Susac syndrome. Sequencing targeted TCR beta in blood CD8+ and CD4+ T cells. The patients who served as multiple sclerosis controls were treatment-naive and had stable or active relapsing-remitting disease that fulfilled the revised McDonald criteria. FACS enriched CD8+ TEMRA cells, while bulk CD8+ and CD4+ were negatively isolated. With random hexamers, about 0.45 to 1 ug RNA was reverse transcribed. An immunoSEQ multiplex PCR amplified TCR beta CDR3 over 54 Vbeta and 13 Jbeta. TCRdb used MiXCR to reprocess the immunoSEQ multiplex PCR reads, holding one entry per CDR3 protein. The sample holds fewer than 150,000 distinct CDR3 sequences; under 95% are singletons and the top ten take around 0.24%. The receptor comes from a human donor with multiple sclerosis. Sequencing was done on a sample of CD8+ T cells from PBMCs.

CDR3: CASRIQSSYNEQFF. The CDR3 DNA follows: TGCGCCAGCAGGATACAAAGCTCCTACAATGAGCAGTTCTTC. The chain employs TRBV4-1 and TRBJ2-1; D is unresolved. Trimming cost V 6 bases and J 0 bases, with 9 bases left between them. Germline-derived CDR1 and CDR2 are MGHRA and YSYEKL. This CDR3 has 14 amino acids.